This T cell receptor (beta chain) derives from a study of T cell responses to AZD1222 COVID-19 vaccine. Study-wide findings and caveats: Vaccine-associated CD4 TCRs ranged over spike, dominating at 160-218 and 743-854. The donors showed a predominance of white British ancestry and of females, with possible underestimation of clonal diversity.

Regarding this clone: Its antigen remains unidentified.

This CDR3 is 15 amino acids long. Germline loops: CDR1 KGHSH, CDR2 LQKENI. V was pared by 2 bases and J by 6 bases, with 6 bases of the junction left unmatched. Measured with immunoSEQ multiplex PCR; TCRdb has only the in-frame clones, and not every one. This sample has 100,000 to 150,000 clones, with around 90% found just once. The sequenced sample was peripheral blood, obtained on day 0 of MenACWY control vaccination. The genes are TRBV18 and TRBJ1-4, with 7 bases that match TRBD1. The sequence was collected from an adult in good health. CDR3 amino acids: CASSPTGTVHEKLFF. CDR3 nucleotides: TGTGCCAGCTCACCAACGGGGACAGTACATGAAAAACTGTTTTTT.